The T cell receptor beta chain described here comes from a study of shared clonotypes between healthy human individuals. The table came from immunoSEQ multiplex PCR; TCRdb's copy has only in-frame clones and leaves some out. The table includes roughly 2.2 million clones, approximately 95% detected once. CDR1 MGHRA and CDR2 YSYEKL come from the germline V gene. The CDR3 has 15 amino acids. Germline trimming cut 3 bases from V and 5 bases from J; bases unmatched to any gene: 5. The chain employs TRBV4-1 and TRBJ2-7, with TRBD2 matching 12 bases. The source is a man aged 18 to 30 in good health. Some clones in this sample may be carry-over from other donors' samples. Sequenced sample: naive CD4+ T cells from PBMCs. Subset denoted: CD45RA+ positively selected. In nucleotides, the CDR3 is TGCGCCAGCAGCCAGCTAGCGGGAGGGCCTCACGAGCAGTACTTC. This translates into CASSQLAGGPHEQYF.